The 17 T cell receptor beta chains given below trace back to one sample, sequenced in a study of T cells after yellow fever vaccination. TCRdb re-called the 5' RACE reads with MiXCR, one entry per CDR3 protein. The sample includes approximately 85,000 distinct CDR3 sequences, 10% to 15% of them seen just once. Sequenced here: CD8+ T cells not binding an NS4B(214-222) dextramer, sorted from PBMCs, sampled less than 25 days after the first yellow fever vaccination. These receptors all stem from a man between 18 and 35 years old who received the YFV17D yellow fever vaccine.

This clonotype showed up just a few times. This rearrangement joins TRBV19 to TRBJ2-1, with TRBD2 as a possible D gene (6 bases). This CDR3 is built from 13 residues. Germline V gene data show CDR1 as LNHDA and CDR2 as SQIVND (reference sequence). Deletions cut 6 bases from V and 5 bases from J, with 11 bases between. The CDR3 sequence is CASRPGLNNEQFF. The CDR3 DNA follows: TGTGCCAGTAGGCCGGGACTTAACAATGAGCAGTTCTTC.

The chain recombines TRBV15 with TRBJ2-7; D perhaps matches TRBD2 (5 bases). CDR1 LNHNV and CDR2 YYDKDF come from the germline V gene (reference sequence). The CDR3 contains 12 residues. Trimming took off 5 bases at V and 3 bases at J, with 8 bases between the two ends. This CDR3 is CATSVGDYEQYF. The CDR3 DNA reads TGTGCCACCAGCGTGGGAGACTACGAGCAGTACTTC.

The genes are TRBV7-9 and TRBJ2-7; possible D gene TRBD2, 6 bases. V lost 4 bases, J lost 3 bases, and 13 bases lay in between. Germline lookup yields CDR1 SEHNR and CDR2 FQNEAQ (reference sequence). This CDR3 region has 14 residues. The CDR3 reads CASSSTGSHYEQYF. Written as DNA, the CDR3 is TGTGCCAGCAGCTCGACCGGGAGCCACTACGAGCAGTACTTC.

This clonotype turned up a few times. V gene TRBV2 combines with J gene TRBJ1-6, with a tentative D call TRBD1 (6 bases). This CDR3 region has 15 residues. The V gene lost 4 bases and the J gene lost 9 bases, with 16 bases spanning the gap. CDR1 SNHLY and CDR2 FYNNEI come from the germline V gene. CDR3 amino acids: CASSAGVSFSSPLHF. The CDR3 bases are TGTGCCAGCAGTGCAGGGGTTTCATTTAGTTCACCCCTCCACTTT. Looking up the rest from reference TRBV2 and TRBJ1-6 gives the full variable domain: EPEVTQTPSHQVTQMGQEVILRCVPISNHLYFYWYRQILGQKVEFLVSFYNNEISEKSEIFDDQFSVERPDGSNFTLKIRSTKLEDSAMYFCASSAGVSFSSPLHFGNGTRLTVT.

This clonotype appeared a few times. V and J are TRBV4-3 and TRBJ1-2, with D perhaps matching TRBD1 (5 bases). The CDR3 covers 14 residues. The V and J ends lost 1 base and 2 bases respectively, with 8 bases between them. CDR1 and CDR2 (germline): LGHNA, YSLEER. The CDR3 DNA is TGCGCCAGCAGCCAAGGGACACAGAACTATGGCTACACCTTC. Translated, it gives CASSQGTQNYGYTF.

The genes are TRBV4-3 and TRBJ2-3, with D uncertain. Germline lookup yields CDR1 LGHNA and CDR2 YSLEER. V lost 2 bases and J 2 bases, leaving 2 bases between the germline ends. The CDR3 is 12 amino acids. The CDR3 sequence: CASSQSTDTQYF. The CDR3 bases are TGCGCCAGCAGCCAATCCACAGATACGCAGTATTTT.

The chain carries TRBV5-1 and TRBJ2-3; D possibly uses TRBD1 or TRBD2 (5 bases each). Germline assignment: CDR1 SGHRS and CDR2 YFSETQ. Trimming took 3 bases from V and 4 from J, leaving 18 bases between them. The CDR3 runs 16 residues. Here the CDR3 reads CASSSPIRDVADTQYF. In DNA, the CDR3 is TGCGCCAGCAGCTCTCCCATCCGGGACGTGGCAGATACGCAGTATTTT.

This clonotype was detected ten times or more. V gene TRBV15 combines with J gene TRBJ2-1, with D possibly TRBD2 on 6 matching bases. The germline gives CDR1 LNHNV, CDR2 YYDKDF (reference sequence). The CDR3 is 14 amino acids. The V end was cut by 8 bases, the J end by 1 base, with 12 bases between. The CDR3 is CATGSSESYNEQFF. The CDR3 DNA is TGTGCCACCGGGTCTAGCGAATCCTACAATGAGCAGTTCTTC. The full variable domain, completed using reference TRBV15 and TRBJ2-1, is DAMVIQNPRYQVTQFGKPVTLSCSQTLNHNVMYWYQQKSSQAPKLLFHYYDKDFNNEADTPDNFQSRRPNTSFCFLDIRSPGLGDTAMYLCATGSSESYNEQFFGPGTRLTVL.

The V call is TRBV10-3, the J call TRBJ2-5, with D perhaps given as TRBD1 or TRBD2 (5 bases each). The CDR3 consists of 16 residues. Germline assignment: CDR1 ENHRY and CDR2 SYGVKD. Trimming removed 4 bases from V and 8 bases from J, with 23 bases in between. The CDR3 reads CAISADGTELLVTQYF. The CDR3 DNA reads as TGTGCCATCAGTGCTGATGGGACGGAACTTCTAGTTACCCAGTACTTC.

This clonotype turned up a few times. V and J are TRBV20-1 and TRBJ1-2, with no clear D. The CDR3 runs to 16 residues. Germline CDR1 DFQATT, CDR2 SNEGSKA (reference sequence). The CDR3 nucleotides are TGCACTGCCGCGCCCAGTCGAATTACTACTAACTATGGCTACACCTTC. It translates to CTAAPSRITTNYGYTF.

The chain employs TRBV5-4 and TRBJ2-7; 7 bases are a match to TRBD1. Unmatched junction bases numbered 3, after V lost 7 bases and J lost 2 bases. The CDR3 runs 12 residues. Germline CDR1 and CDR2: SGHNT and YYREEE (reference sequence). CDR3 DNA: TGTGCCAGCGGGACAGAGACCTACGAGCAGTACTTC. It is translated as CASGTETYEQYF.

This clonotype was counted between two and nine times. The CDR3 DNA reads TGTGCCAGCAGGGCCCACAGGGTCCCGGGGGAGGCCCAGTACTTC. Translated, it gives CASRAHRVPGEAQYF. The chain combines TRBV6-1 with TRBJ2-5, with D possibly being TRBD1 or TRBD2 (6 bases each). CDR3 length equals 15 residues. V dropped 6 bases and J dropped 9 bases, with 23 bases sitting between them. Germline V gene data show CDR1 as MNHNS and CDR2 as SASEGT.

This clonotype was picked up one time. This sequence joins TRBV7-2 and TRBJ2-7; 7 nucleotides line up with TRBD1. The trim removed 1 base at V and 3 bases at J, leaving 3 bases unmatched. From germline, CDR1 is SGHTA and CDR2 FQGNSA. The CDR3 extends over 14 amino acids. CDR3 in amino acids: CASSLVQGVYEQYV. For the CDR3, the DNA is TGTGCCAGCAGCTTAGTTCAGGGGGTCTACGAGCAGTACGTC.

V is TRBV6-2 or TRBV6-3 and J is TRBJ2-7, with 11 bases identical to TRBD2. The CDR3 totals 14 residues. Germline V CDR1 and CDR2: MNHEY, SVGEGT. Trimming cost V 4 bases and J 3 bases; bases outside gene matches: 2. CDR3 region: CASSFSGGGYEQYV. The CDR3 nucleotides read TGTGCCAGCAGTTTTAGCGGGGGGGGCTACGAGCAGTACGTC.

This clonotype was counted between two and nine times. The rearrangement uses TRBV6-1 and TRBJ1-1, with 7 nucleotides matching TRBD1. The CDR3 spans 16 residues. V dropped 6 bases and J dropped 4; count of bases not matched to a gene: 14. The germline V gene encodes CDR1 MNHNS and CDR2 SASEGT. CDR3 residues: CASRRTDRAFGTEAFF. The CDR3 DNA sequence: TGTGCCAGCAGGCGCACTGACAGGGCCTTTGGCACTGAAGCTTTCTTT.

The chain carries TRBV11-2 and TRBJ1-6; D is unclear. The V end lost 5 bases, the J end lost 2 bases, and 1 base lay between the germline ends. Per the germline V gene, CDR1 is SGHAT and CDR2 is FQNNGV. The CDR3 sequence is 12 residues long. Here the CDR3 reads CASSPYNSPLHF. The DNA of the CDR3 is TGTGCCAGCAGCCCCTATAATTCACCCCTCCACTTT.

This clonotype has more than one count but fewer than ten. The chain uses TRBV7-2 and TRBJ2-7, with no clear D. Germline V gene data show CDR1 as SGHTA and CDR2 as FQGNSA. The CDR3 runs 13 residues. V was clipped by 0 bases and J by 5 bases, with 8 bases between them. In DNA, the CDR3 is TGTGCCAGCAGCTTAGCCGGGTCCCACGAGCAGTACGTC. Protein product: CASSLAGSHEQYV.